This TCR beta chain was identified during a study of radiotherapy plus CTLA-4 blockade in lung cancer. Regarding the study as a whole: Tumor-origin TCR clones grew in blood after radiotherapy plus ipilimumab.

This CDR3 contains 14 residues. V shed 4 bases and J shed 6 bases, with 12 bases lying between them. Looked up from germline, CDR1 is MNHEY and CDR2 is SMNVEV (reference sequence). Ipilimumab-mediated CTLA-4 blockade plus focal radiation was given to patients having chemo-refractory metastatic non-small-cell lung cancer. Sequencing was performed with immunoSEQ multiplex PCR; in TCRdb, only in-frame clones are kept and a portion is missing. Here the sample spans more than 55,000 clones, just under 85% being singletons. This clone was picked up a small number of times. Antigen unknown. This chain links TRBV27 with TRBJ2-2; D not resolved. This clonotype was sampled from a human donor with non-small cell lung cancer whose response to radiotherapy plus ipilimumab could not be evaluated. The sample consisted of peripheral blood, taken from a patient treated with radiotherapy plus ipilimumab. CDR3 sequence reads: CASSSGFAAGELFF. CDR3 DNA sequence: TGTGCCAGCAGTTCCGGTTTCGCGGCCGGGGAGCTGTTTTTT.